This T cell receptor beta chain was captured by sequencing in a study of cytomegalovirus exposure and HLA in healthy donors. Vbeta (60) and Jbeta (13) primers were used in the PCR. The protocol was immunoSEQ multiplex PCR, while the TCRdb copy is restricted to in-frame clones and leaves out a portion. Among over 130,000 clones listed, approximately 79% were seen once. Input material: PBMCs. This clonotype was obtained from a man aged 45-60 years in good health and CMV-seropositive.

The DNA for the CDR3 is TGTGCCAGCAGCCAGGGAGGCAGGGCTGGCACAGATACGCAGTATTTT. As protein: CASSQGGRAGTDTQYF. The genes are TRBV21-1 and TRBJ2-3; TRBD2 reflects the table's D call only, with no check against the DNA. TRBV21-1 is given as a pseudogene. The CDR3 contains 16 residues.